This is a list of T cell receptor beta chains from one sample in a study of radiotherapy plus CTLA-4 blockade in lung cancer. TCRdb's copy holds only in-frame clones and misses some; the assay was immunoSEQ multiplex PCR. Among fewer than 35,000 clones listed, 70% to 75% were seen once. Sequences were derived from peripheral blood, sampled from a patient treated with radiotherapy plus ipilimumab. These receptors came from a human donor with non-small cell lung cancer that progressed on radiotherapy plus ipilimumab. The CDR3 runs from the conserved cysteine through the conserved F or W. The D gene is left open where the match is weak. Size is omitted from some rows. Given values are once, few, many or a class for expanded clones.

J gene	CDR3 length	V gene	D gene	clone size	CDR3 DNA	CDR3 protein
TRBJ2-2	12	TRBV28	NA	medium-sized	TGTGCCAGCAGATCAGGGGCCGGGGAGCTGTTTTTT	CASRSGAGELFF
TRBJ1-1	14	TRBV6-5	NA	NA	TGTGCCAGCAGACTAAGGCGGGGGCCCACTGAAGCTTTCTTT	CASRLRRGPTEAFF
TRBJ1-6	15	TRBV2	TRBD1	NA	TGTGCCAGCAGAAAAGGACAGGGAACGAATTCACCCCTCCACTTT	CASRKGQGTNSPLHF
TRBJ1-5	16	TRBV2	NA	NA	TGTGCCAGCAGTGACGGACAGAGTTATAGCAATCAGCCCCAGCATTTT	CASSDGQSYSNQPQHF
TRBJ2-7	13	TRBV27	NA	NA	TGTGCCAGCACCCTTCAGGGGGGCTACGAGCAGTACTTC	CASTLQGGYEQYF
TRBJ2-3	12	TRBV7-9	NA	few	TGTGCCAGCAGCTTAATGAGAGATACGCAGTATTTT	CASSLMRDTQYF
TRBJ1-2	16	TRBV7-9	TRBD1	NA	TGTGCCAGCACCTCGGACAGGTCGGATGTTAACTATGGCTACACCTTC	CASTSDRSDVNYGYTF
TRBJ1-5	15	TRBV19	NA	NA	TGTGCCAGTAGTGCCGGACAGACGAGCAATCAGCCCCAGCATTTT	CASSAGQTSNQPQHF
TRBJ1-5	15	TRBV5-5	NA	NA	TGTGCCAGCAGCATGGCGGGGGGCCTGGGTCAGCCCCAGCATTTT	CASSMAGGLGQPQHF
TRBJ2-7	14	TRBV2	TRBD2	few	TGTGCCAGCAGTCTAGCGGGGCTTTTCCACGAGCAGTACTTC	CASSLAGLFHEQYF
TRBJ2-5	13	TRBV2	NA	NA	TGTGCCAGCAATCGACAGTACCAAGAGACCCAGTACTTC	CASNRQYQETQYF
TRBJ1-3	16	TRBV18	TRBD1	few	TGTGCCAGCTCACCAGGGACAGCTACCTCTGGAAACACCATATATTTT	CASSPGTATSGNTIYF
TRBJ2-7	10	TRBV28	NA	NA	TGTGCCAGCAGTCTCAACGAGCAGTACTTC	CASSLNEQYF
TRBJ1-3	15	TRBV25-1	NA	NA	TGTGCCAGCAGTGAATACGGGGGGCTAGGAAACACCATATATTTT	CASSEYGGLGNTIYF
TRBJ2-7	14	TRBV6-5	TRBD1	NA	TGTGCCAGCCGCGAGGACAGGGTTAGCTACGAGCAGTACTTC	CASREDRVSYEQYF
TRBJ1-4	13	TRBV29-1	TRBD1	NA	TGCAGCGTTGAAGGGACAGGGCCGATGGAACTGTTTTTT	CSVEGTGPMELFF
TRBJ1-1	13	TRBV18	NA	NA	TGTGCCAGCTCACTACAGAAGAACACTGAAGCTTTCTTT	CASSLQKNTEAFF
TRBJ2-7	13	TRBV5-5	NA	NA	TGTGCCAGCAGCTTGGCAGGGGACGGCGAGCAGTACTTC	CASSLAGDGEQYF
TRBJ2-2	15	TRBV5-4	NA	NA	TGTGCCAGCAGCCCCCCCCGGCCGAACACCGGGGAGCTGTTTTTT	CASSPPRPNTGELFF
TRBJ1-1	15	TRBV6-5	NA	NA	TGTGCCAGCAGTTACCAGGGACGGTTGAACACTGAAGCTTTCTTT	CASSYQGRLNTEAFF
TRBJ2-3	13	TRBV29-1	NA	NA	TGCAGCGTTCTTAGCCGGAGCACAGATACGCAGTATTTT	CSVLSRSTDTQYF
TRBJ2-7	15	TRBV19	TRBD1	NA	TGTGCCAGTAGTATAGACGGGACAGCGTTCACCGAGCAGTACTTC	CASSIDGTAFTEQYF
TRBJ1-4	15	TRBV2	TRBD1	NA	TGTGCCAGCAGGTCTAGGGACAGTTCCAATGAAAAACTGTTTTTT	CASRSRDSSNEKLFF
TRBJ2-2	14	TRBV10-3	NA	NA	TGTGCCACCAGAGGAGCGGACAATACCGGGGAGCTGTTTTTT	CATRGADNTGELFF